This is a list of T cell receptor beta chains from one sample in a study of blood T cell repertoires in COVID-19. Some clones are missing from TCRdb's copy, which holds only in-frame ones; the method was immunoSEQ multiplex PCR. The sample lists around 220,000 clones, 75% to 95% occurring once. Sequences were obtained from PBMCs or T cells enriched from blood (not recorded which). The receptors originated from a woman aged 18-29 years who had recovered from COVID-19. Each CDR3 is given with its conserved first and last residue.

j_gene: TRBJ2-2; v_gene: TRBV5-8; CDR3aa: CASSLPTGGAWTGELFF
j_gene: TRBJ1-5; v_gene: TRBV2; CDR3aa: CASGQGINQPQHF
j_gene: TRBJ2-3; v_gene: TRBV5-1; CDR3aa: CASSQQLALQGSTDTQYF
j_gene: TRBJ2-7; v_gene: TRBV6-5; CDR3aa: CASSYGRLPYEQYF
j_gene: TRBJ1-1; v_gene: TRBV6-5; CDR3aa: CASSSLGGGTEAFF
j_gene: TRBJ1-2; v_gene: TRBV24-1; CDR3aa: CATSDPSLDGYTF
j_gene: TRBJ1-1; v_gene: TRBV3-1/TRBV3-2; CDR3aa: CASSPQGGAGTEAFF
j_gene: TRBJ1-2; v_gene: TRBV28; CDR3aa: CASSSSRDGYTF
j_gene: TRBJ1-5; v_gene: TRBV3-1/TRBV3-2; CDR3aa: CAREIPTENISNQPQHF
j_gene: TRBJ1-3; v_gene: TRBV28; CDR3aa: CASSLTDDSLGNTIYF
j_gene: TRBJ2-7; v_gene: TRBV6-2/TRBV6-3; CDR3aa: CASSPAGGPYEQYF
j_gene: TRBJ1-3; v_gene: TRBV18; CDR3aa: CASSSDMENTIYF
j_gene: TRBJ2-1; v_gene: TRBV7-9; CDR3aa: CASRFGAGAVNEQFF
j_gene: TRBJ2-2; v_gene: TRBV27; CDR3aa: CASSLRDTSLNTGELFF
j_gene: TRBJ1-6; v_gene: TRBV2; CDR3aa: CASTIGSSSPLHF
j_gene: TRBJ2-5; v_gene: TRBV11-2; CDR3aa: CASSLMRDSNLQETQYF
j_gene: TRBJ2-2; v_gene: TRBV4-1; CDR3aa: CASSPHRDTGELFF
j_gene: TRBJ2-5; v_gene: TRBV5-1; CDR3aa: CASSLGLAGDAETQYF
j_gene: TRBJ2-1; v_gene: TRBV4-3; CDR3aa: CASSPSGGAYNEQFF
j_gene: TRBJ1-1; v_gene: TRBV27; CDR3aa: CASSYGGQTEAFF
j_gene: TRBJ1-4; v_gene: TRBV19; CDR3aa: CASSQTAGYEKLFF
j_gene: TRBJ1-1; v_gene: TRBV29-1; CDR3aa: CSVTGRRKSNTEAFF
j_gene: TRBJ2-7; v_gene: TRBV29-1; CDR3aa: CSAIAGAHYEQYF
j_gene: TRBJ1-1; v_gene: TRBV10-2; CDR3aa: CASRQKGVNTEAFF
j_gene: TRBJ2-7; v_gene: TRBV2; CDR3aa: CASSQEVSYEEQYF
j_gene: TRBJ1-3; v_gene: TRBV7-2; CDR3aa: CASSHDRSSGNTIYF
j_gene: TRBJ2-4; v_gene: TRBV7-2; CDR3aa: CASSLDPTGIIQYF